The source of this T cell receptor beta chain is a study of cytomegalovirus exposure and HLA in healthy donors. While unrecorded immune exposures were likely, the donors were nominally healthy when sampled. The PCR had 60 Vbeta and 13 Jbeta primers. Method: immunoSEQ multiplex PCR; TCRdb's copy keeps in-frame clones and lacks some. The sample gives 150,000 to 200,000 clones, roughly 77% of which show up once; just under 5% is in the top ten. Findings and caveats of the study: Follow-up analysis later connected one missense variant in DCLRE1C with trimming of TCR beta V- and J-genes.

The V gene end was trimmed by 5 bases and the J gene end by 7 bases; junction bases not matched to a gene: 4. Per the germline V gene, CDR1 is SEHNR and CDR2 is FQNEAQ (reference sequence). This CDR3 spans 14 amino acids. This clone was counted a few times. Its antigen is as yet unknown. The specimen was PBMCs. This receptor was identified in a male donor in good health and CMV-seronegative. This sequence joins TRBV7-9 and TRBJ2-1; TRBD2 matches 11 bases. CDR3 nucleotide sequence: TGTGCCAGCAGCCCATGGACTAGCGGGAATGAGCAGTTCTTC. Translated, it gives CASSPWTSGNEQFF.